A selection of T cell receptor beta chains follows, all from one sample in a study of OX40 agonist ivuxolimab in advanced cancers. The data were produced by immunoSEQ multiplex PCR, yet TCRdb's version contains in-frame clones alone and is incomplete. Of some 29,000 clones in the sample, 80% to 95% were seen once. The material sequenced was CD4+ or CD8+ T cells sorted from blood, taken in a trial of the OX40 agonist ivuxolimab. These receptors were collected from an adult with an advanced solid tumor such as melanoma, head and neck, liver or kidney cancer. Each CDR3 is given with its conserved first and last residue. Fields, in order: J gene, clone size, V gene, CDR3 protein. Expanded clones get a size class; other rows say once, few or many, or leave the size out.

J gene: TRBJ2-1; clone size: -; V gene: TRBV7-8; CDR3 protein: CASSASLAGGPSTQFF
J gene: TRBJ2-2; clone size: -; V gene: TRBV6-5; CDR3 protein: CASSEAVGELFF
J gene: TRBJ2-5; clone size: -; V gene: TRBV25-1; CDR3 protein: CASSAGPQETQYF
J gene: TRBJ2-1; clone size: -; V gene: TRBV4-3; CDR3 protein: CASSGRGTRSSYNEQFF
J gene: TRBJ1-1; clone size: -; V gene: TRBV6-5; CDR3 protein: CASTDGGTEAFF
J gene: TRBJ2-7; clone size: -; V gene: TRBV15; CDR3 protein: CATSRGKPGLAGEQYF
J gene: TRBJ2-3; clone size: -; V gene: TRBV7-3; CDR3 protein: CASSQPGGTDTQYF
J gene: TRBJ2-7; clone size: -; V gene: TRBV1; CDR3 protein: CTSSQPTNYEQYF
J gene: TRBJ1-2; clone size: -; V gene: TRBV29-1; CDR3 protein: CSVVGAANYGYTF
J gene: TRBJ2-1; clone size: -; V gene: TRBV6-5; CDR3 protein: CASSVQGYNEQFF
J gene: TRBJ2-5; clone size: -; V gene: TRBV6-5; CDR3 protein: CASKQNQETQYF
J gene: TRBJ2-3; clone size: -; V gene: TRBV7-3; CDR3 protein: CASSLQSTDTQYF
J gene: TRBJ2-4; clone size: -; V gene: TRBV5-1; CDR3 protein: CASSLEVGAGGNIQYF
J gene: TRBJ2-1; clone size: -; V gene: TRBV13; CDR3 protein: CASNPRTGGENEQFF
J gene: TRBJ2-7; clone size: -; V gene: TRBV7-8; CDR3 protein: CASSYLLESEQYF
J gene: TRBJ2-5; clone size: -; V gene: TRBV7-7; CDR3 protein: CASSSSDMGTQYF
J gene: TRBJ1-1; clone size: -; V gene: TRBV19; CDR3 protein: CASSLGRTEAFF
J gene: TRBJ2-1; clone size: -; V gene: TRBV7-6; CDR3 protein: CASSLGAGVNNEQFF
J gene: TRBJ1-2; clone size: -; V gene: TRBV5-1; CDR3 protein: CASSGLGAELNYGYTF
J gene: TRBJ1-1; clone size: -; V gene: TRBV11-2; CDR3 protein: CASSSLRRSEAFF
J gene: TRBJ1-2; clone size: -; V gene: TRBV6-5; CDR3 protein: CASSYSNGERTYGYTF
J gene: TRBJ2-7; clone size: -; V gene: TRBV6-6; CDR3 protein: CASSYLRQSYEQYF
J gene: TRBJ2-5; clone size: -; V gene: TRBV5-4; CDR3 protein: CASSLPEGGPRETQYF
J gene: TRBJ2-3; clone size: -; V gene: TRBV7-2; CDR3 protein: CASSVGPDTQYF
J gene: TRBJ2-1; clone size: -; V gene: TRBV5-1; CDR3 protein: CASRDRRPDNEQFF
J gene: TRBJ1-3; clone size: -; V gene: TRBV10-3; CDR3 protein: CAISGGDSPAKNTIYF
J gene: TRBJ2-2; clone size: -; V gene: TRBV27; CDR3 protein: CASSPYITLSTGELFF
J gene: TRBJ2-3; clone size: -; V gene: TRBV7-5; CDR3 protein: CASSPGTRAPDTQYF
J gene: TRBJ1-1; clone size: -; V gene: TRBV4-1; CDR3 protein: CASSLRDTEAFF
J gene: TRBJ2-1; clone size: -; V gene: TRBV27; CDR3 protein: CASSTGGPYNEQFF
J gene: TRBJ2-3; clone size: -; V gene: TRBV27; CDR3 protein: CASSLVGGWVHTDTQYF
J gene: TRBJ1-5; clone size: -; V gene: TRBV2; CDR3 protein: CASSPRRGSNQPQHF
J gene: TRBJ1-2; clone size: once; V gene: TRBV7-9; CDR3 protein: CASSLGGLDYGYTF
J gene: TRBJ2-5; clone size: -; V gene: TRBV6-5; CDR3 protein: CASSYGAGPQETQYF
J gene: TRBJ2-2; clone size: -; V gene: TRBV29-1; CDR3 protein: CSVEGTGLSGELFF
J gene: TRBJ1-1; clone size: -; V gene: TRBV6-1; CDR3 protein: CASRERGGARNTEAFF
J gene: TRBJ2-6; clone size: -; V gene: TRBV6-5; CDR3 protein: CASSWGGGEGPQTF
J gene: TRBJ1-1; clone size: -; V gene: TRBV28; CDR3 protein: CASSLSEGRTEAFF
J gene: TRBJ2-2; clone size: -; V gene: TRBV6-6; CDR3 protein: CASSFGLARAGELFF
J gene: TRBJ1-2; clone size: -; V gene: TRBV29-1; CDR3 protein: CSVDAGHLNYGYTF
J gene: TRBJ1-5; clone size: -; V gene: TRBV5-4; CDR3 protein: CASSQDRYSNQPQHF
J gene: TRBJ2-1; clone size: -; V gene: TRBV7-2; CDR3 protein: CASSLGRYNEQFF
J gene: TRBJ2-7; clone size: -; V gene: TRBV6-5; CDR3 protein: CASAGGSNSYEQYF